A single T cell receptor (beta chain) is shown here with its context. CDR1 and CDR2 (germline): SGHNT, YYREEE (reference sequence). V gave up 3 bases and J gave up 8 bases; unmatched junction bases: 3. The CDR3 contains 14 residues. This sample was taken from a study of shared clonotypes between healthy human individuals. The method was immunoSEQ multiplex PCR; TCRdb's version includes in-frame clones alone and lacks a portion of them. Here the sample spans 650,000 to 750,000 clones, roughly 78% being singletons. The chain joins TRBV5-4 to TRBJ2-1; TRBD2 agrees at 12 bases. The sequenced material came from memory CD4+ T cells sorted from blood. As for subset: CD45RA-negative fraction. This receptor was identified in a woman aged 25 to 39 in good health. The CDR3 bases are TGTGCCAGCAGCTCTAGCGGGAGGGCATATGAGCAGTTCTTC. This gives the protein CASSSSGRAYEQFF.